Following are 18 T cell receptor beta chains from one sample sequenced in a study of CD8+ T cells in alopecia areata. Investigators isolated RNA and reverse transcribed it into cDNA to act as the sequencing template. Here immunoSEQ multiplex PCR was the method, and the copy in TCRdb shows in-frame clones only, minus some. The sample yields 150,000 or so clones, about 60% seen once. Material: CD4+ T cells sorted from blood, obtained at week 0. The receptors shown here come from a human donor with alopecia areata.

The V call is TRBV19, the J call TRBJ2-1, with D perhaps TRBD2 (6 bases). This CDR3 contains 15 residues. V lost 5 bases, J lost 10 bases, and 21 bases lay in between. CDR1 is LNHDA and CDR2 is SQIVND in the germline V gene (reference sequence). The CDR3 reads CASSLRDSSSGEQFF. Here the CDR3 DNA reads TGTGCCAGTAGTCTTAGGGACTCCAGCTCCGGAGAGCAGTTCTTC.

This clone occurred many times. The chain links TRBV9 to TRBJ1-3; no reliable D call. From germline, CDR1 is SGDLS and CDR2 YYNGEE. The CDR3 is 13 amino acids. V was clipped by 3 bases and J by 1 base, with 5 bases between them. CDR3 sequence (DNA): TGTGCCAGCAGCGGACATTCTGGAAACACCATATATTTT. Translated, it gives CASSGHSGNTIYF.

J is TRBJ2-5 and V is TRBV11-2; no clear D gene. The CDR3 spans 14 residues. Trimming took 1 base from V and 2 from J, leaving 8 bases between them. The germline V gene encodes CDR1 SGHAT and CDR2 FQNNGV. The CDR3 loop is CASSLVLVQETQYF. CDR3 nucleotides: TGTGCCAGCAGCTTAGTTCTGGTACAAGAGACCCAGTACTTC.

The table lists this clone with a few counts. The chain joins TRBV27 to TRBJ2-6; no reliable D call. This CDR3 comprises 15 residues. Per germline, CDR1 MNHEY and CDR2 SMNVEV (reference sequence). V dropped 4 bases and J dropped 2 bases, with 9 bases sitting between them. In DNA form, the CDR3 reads TGTGCCAGCAGTTATCTAGTCACTGGGGCCAACGTCCTGACTTTC. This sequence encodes CASSYLVTGANVLTF.

CDR3 region: CASSHGTGLSEQYF. Here the CDR3 DNA reads TGTGCCAGCTCTCACGGGACAGGGCTGTCCGAGCAGTACTTC. The rearrangement joins TRBV18 to TRBJ2-7, with TRBD1 matching over 9 bases. Trimming removed 6 bases from V and 6 bases from J; junction bases left unmatched: 9. The CDR3 runs to 14 residues. In germline, CDR1 is KGHSH, CDR2 LQKENI.

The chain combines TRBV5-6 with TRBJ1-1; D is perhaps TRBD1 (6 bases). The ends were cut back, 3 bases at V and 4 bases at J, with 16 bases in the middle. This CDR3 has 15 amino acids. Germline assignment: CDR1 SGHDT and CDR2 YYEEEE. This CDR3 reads CASSSYRVGSTEAFF. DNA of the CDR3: TGTGCCAGCAGCTCCTACAGGGTGGGATCCACTGAAGCTTTCTTT.

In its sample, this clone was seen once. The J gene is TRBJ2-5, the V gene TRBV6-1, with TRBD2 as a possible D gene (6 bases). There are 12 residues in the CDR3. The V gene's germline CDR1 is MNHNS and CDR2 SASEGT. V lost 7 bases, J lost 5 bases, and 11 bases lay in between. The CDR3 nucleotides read TGTGCCAGCACCTTGCGGGATGAGACCCAGTACTTC. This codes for CASTLRDETQYF.

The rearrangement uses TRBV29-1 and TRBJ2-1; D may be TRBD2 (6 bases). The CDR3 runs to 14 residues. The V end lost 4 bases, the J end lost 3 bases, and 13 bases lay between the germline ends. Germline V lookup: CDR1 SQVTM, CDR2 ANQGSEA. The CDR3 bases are TGCAGCGTTGCCCGGGAGTGGGGCTACAATGAGCAGTTCTTC. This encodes CSVAREWGYNEQFF.

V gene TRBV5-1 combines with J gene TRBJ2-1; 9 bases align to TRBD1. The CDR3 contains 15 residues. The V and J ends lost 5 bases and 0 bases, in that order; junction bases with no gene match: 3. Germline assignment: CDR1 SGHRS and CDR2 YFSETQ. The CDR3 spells CASRTGQGSYNEQFF. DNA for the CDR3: TGCGCCAGCAGGACGGGACAGGGCTCCTACAATGAGCAGTTCTTC.

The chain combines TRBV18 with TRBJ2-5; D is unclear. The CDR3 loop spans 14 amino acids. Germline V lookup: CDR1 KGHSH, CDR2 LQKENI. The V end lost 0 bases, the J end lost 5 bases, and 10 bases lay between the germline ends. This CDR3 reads CASSPPGLRETQYF. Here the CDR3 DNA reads TGTGCCAGCTCACCACCGGGTTTAAGGGAGACCCAGTACTTC.

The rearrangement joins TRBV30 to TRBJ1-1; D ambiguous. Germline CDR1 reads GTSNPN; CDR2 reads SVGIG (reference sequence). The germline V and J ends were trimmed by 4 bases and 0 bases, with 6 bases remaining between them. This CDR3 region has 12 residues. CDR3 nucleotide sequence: TGTGCCTGGAAACGATTGAACACTGAAGCTTTCTTT. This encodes CAWKRLNTEAFF.

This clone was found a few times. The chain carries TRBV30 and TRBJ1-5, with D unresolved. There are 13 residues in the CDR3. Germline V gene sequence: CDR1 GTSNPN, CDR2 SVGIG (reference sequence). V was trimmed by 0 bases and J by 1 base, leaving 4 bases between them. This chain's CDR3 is CAWSVQSNQPQHF. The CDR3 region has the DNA TGTGCCTGGAGTGTGCAGAGCAATCAGCCCCAGCATTTT.

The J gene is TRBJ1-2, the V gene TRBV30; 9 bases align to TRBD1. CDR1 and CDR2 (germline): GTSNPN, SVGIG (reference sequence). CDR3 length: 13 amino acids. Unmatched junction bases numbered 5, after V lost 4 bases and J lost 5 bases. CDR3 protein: CAWKDRGAYGYTF. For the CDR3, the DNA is TGTGCCTGGAAGGACAGGGGCGCTTATGGCTACACCTTC.

The CDR3 loop is CSVEEHLTDTQYF. The CDR3 region has the DNA TGCAGCGTTGAGGAGCATCTTACAGATACGCAGTATTTT. The V gene is TRBV29-1, the J gene TRBJ2-3; D call uncertain. V gave up 3 bases and J gave up 3 bases, with 10 bases separating them. The length of the CDR3 is 13 residues. The germline V gene has CDR1 SQVTM and CDR2 ANQGSEA.

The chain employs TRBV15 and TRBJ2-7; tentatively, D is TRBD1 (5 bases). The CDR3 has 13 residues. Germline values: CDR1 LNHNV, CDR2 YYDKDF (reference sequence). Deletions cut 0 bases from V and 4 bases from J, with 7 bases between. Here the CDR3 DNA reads TGTGCCACCAGCAGAGATCAGGGATACGAGCAGTACTTC. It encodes CATSRDQGYEQYF.

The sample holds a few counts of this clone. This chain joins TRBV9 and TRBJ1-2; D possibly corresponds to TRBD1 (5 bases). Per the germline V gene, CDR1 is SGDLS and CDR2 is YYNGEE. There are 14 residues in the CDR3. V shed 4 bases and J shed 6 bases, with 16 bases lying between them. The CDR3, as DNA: TGTGCCAGCAGCCCGGCCGGGGGGACGGATGGCTACACCTTC. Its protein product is CASSPAGGTDGYTF.

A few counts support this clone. The chain's CDR3 is CASSQEVPQYGYTF. The CDR3 DNA is TGTGCCAGCAGCCAAGAGGTCCCCCAGTATGGCTACACCTTC. The chain joins TRBV4-2 to TRBJ1-2; D is undetermined. The CDR3 contains 14 residues. Per the germline V gene, CDR1 is LGHNA and CDR2 is YNFKEQ. V was pared by 0 bases and J by 5 bases, with 10 bases between.

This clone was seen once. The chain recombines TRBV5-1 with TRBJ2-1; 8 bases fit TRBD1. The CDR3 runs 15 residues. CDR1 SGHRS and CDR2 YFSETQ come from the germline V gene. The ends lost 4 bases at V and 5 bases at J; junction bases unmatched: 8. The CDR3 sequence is CASSPGGSGDNEQFF. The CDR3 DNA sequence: TGCGCCAGCAGCCCAGGGGGCTCAGGGGACAATGAGCAGTTCTTC.